These T cell receptor beta chains were read from a single sample in a study of Graves' ophthalmopathy and Graves' hyperthyroidism. MiXCR, run by TCRdb on the multiplex PCR reads, gives a single entry per CDR3 protein. The sample lists 300,000 to 450,000 distinct CDR3 sequences, roughly 15% occurring once. The source material was peripheral blood. These receptors all come from an adult woman with stable Graves' hyperthyroidism. The CDR3 runs from the conserved cysteine through the conserved F or W. Each record gives: V gene, J gene, clone size, D gene, CDR3 protein, CDR3 DNA. The D gene is left open where the match is weak. Part of the rows lack a size; the others show once, few, many or a class for expanded clones.

v_call: TRBV2
j_call: TRBJ2-2
clone_size: many
d_call: .
cdr3_aa: CASSGVVTGELFF
cdr3_nt: TGTGCCAGCAGCGGGGTTGTCACCGGGGAGCTGTTTTTT

v_call: TRBV6-2/TRBV6-3
j_call: TRBJ2-5
clone_size: once
d_call: .
cdr3_aa: CASSYRTAVGTQYF
cdr3_nt: TGTGCCAGCAGTTACAGGACAGCCGTGGGGACCCAGTACTTC

v_call: TRBV6-1
j_call: TRBJ2-5
clone_size: .
d_call: .
cdr3_aa: CASRGRWGLETQYF
cdr3_nt: TGTGCCAGCAGGGGTAGGTGGGGATTAGAGACCCAGTACTTC

v_call: TRBV27
j_call: TRBJ1-2
clone_size: many
d_call: .
cdr3_aa: CASSLLREPSGNGYTF
cdr3_nt: TGTGCCAGCAGTTTACTACGAGAGCCGTCCGGGAATGGCTACACCTTC

v_call: TRBV6-1
j_call: TRBJ1-1
clone_size: many
d_call: .
cdr3_aa: CASSDPGTRSTEAFF
cdr3_nt: TGTGCCAGCAGCGACCCGGGGACACGGTCTACTGAAGCTTTCTTT

v_call: TRBV6-2/TRBV6-3
j_call: TRBJ2-2
clone_size: many
d_call: .
cdr3_aa: CASSYRVIRAGELFF
cdr3_nt: TGTGCCAGCAGTTACCGGGTTATAAGGGCCGGGGAGCTGTTTTTT

v_call: TRBV7-2
j_call: TRBJ1-1
clone_size: many
d_call: .
cdr3_aa: CASRPNSGNTEAFF
cdr3_nt: TGTGCCAGCAGACCAAATTCTGGGAACACTGAAGCTTTCTTT

v_call: TRBV6-5
j_call: TRBJ1-2
clone_size: .
d_call: .
cdr3_aa: CASSYSTGTDGYTF
cdr3_nt: TGTGCCAGCAGTTACTCGACCGGGACGGATGGCTACACCTTC

v_call: TRBV6-2/TRBV6-3
j_call: TRBJ2-7
clone_size: many
d_call: .
cdr3_aa: CASSYVPYEQYF
cdr3_nt: TGTGCCAGCAGTTACGTCCCCTACGAGCAGTACTTC

v_call: TRBV4-1
j_call: TRBJ2-2
clone_size: few
d_call: TRBD1
cdr3_aa: CASSLRDRNTGELFF
cdr3_nt: TGCGCCAGCAGCCTCCGGGACAGAAACACCGGGGAGCTGTTTTTT

v_call: TRBV5-1
j_call: TRBJ2-7
clone_size: few
d_call: .
cdr3_aa: CASGTGVSYEQYF
cdr3_nt: TGCGCCAGCGGGACGGGCGTCTCCTACGAGCAGTACTTC

v_call: TRBV6-1
j_call: TRBJ1-6
clone_size: .
d_call: .
cdr3_aa: CASSEANGNNSPLHF
cdr3_nt: TGTGCCAGCAGTGAAGCGAACGGGAATAATTCACCCCTCCACTTT

v_call: TRBV25-1
j_call: TRBJ2-6
clone_size: few
d_call: .
cdr3_aa: CASSDPVAEPGANVLTF
cdr3_nt: TGTGCCAGCAGTGACCCGGTTGCCGAACCTGGGGCCAACGTCCTGACTTTC